This TCR beta chain originates from a study of blood T cell repertoires in COVID-19. Study overall: PBMCs, B-cell-depleted T cells, or T cells provided the cDNA or gDNA that made up the material.

Sequenced by immunoSEQ multiplex PCR; TCRdb stores in-frame clones only, minus some. The sample yields around 200,000 clones, around nine tenths seen once. Trimming took 3 bases from V and 3 from J, leaving 10 bases between them. Germline CDR1 reads SEHNR; CDR2 reads FQNEAQ (reference sequence). CDR3 length equals 14 residues. The sequenced sample consisted of peripheral blood. The TCR was taken from a woman aged 18-29 years who had recovered from COVID-19. The J gene is TRBJ2-3, the V gene TRBV7-9, with a tentative D call TRBD1 (5 bases). The CDR3 DNA sequence: TGTGCCAGCAGCTTCCTCCAGGGAACAGATACGCAGTATTTT. Translating gives CASSFLQGTDTQYF.